This T cell receptor (beta chain) appears in the sequencing data of a study of CXCR3-negative and CXCR3-positive naive CD8 T cells. All TRB cDNA libraries came from 5' RACE performed with UMI labels. TCRdb re-called the 5' RACE reads and catalogs CDR3 proteins one per entry, DNA excluded. Its table records several thousand distinct CDR3 sequences. The CDR3 has 15 amino acids. Germline CDR1 and CDR2: SGHTA and FQGNSA. The specimen sequenced was naive CXCR3- CD8+ T cells from blood. Subset defined: CD45RO-CCR7+CD27+CD95- naive CD8+ T cells lacking CXCR3 (TNR3-). The chain joins TRBV7-2 to TRBJ2-7. The TCR was taken from a human donor in good health. Some clones in this sample may be carry-over from other donors' samples. The CDR3 sequence is CASSLVAVKSYEQYF.